There are a few counts of the clone carrying this T cell receptor (beta chain). Its specificity is not known. Germline and genes: mouse. The observed sequence ends 1 residue before the CDR3 terminus, with the missing tail filled in from the germline J gene. Other DNA sequences in the sample encode the same CDR3. The length of the CDR3 is 13 residues. Trimming cost V 2 bases and J 0 bases, with 4 bases left between them. Germline CDR1 KGHPV, CDR2 FQNQEV (reference sequence). The entry originates in a study of tissue T cells after allogeneic stem cell transplantation. Method: immunoSEQ multiplex PCR; TCRdb's copy keeps in-frame clones and lacks some. The sample gives 6,500 to 7,500 clones, 45% to 50% of which show up once; 3.5% to 4% is in the top ten. Points from the study as a whole: Tissue-detected TCR repertoire was only partly captured by blood and spleen T cells.

Time point noted: mouse harvest day 7 after allogeneic transplant. Tail vein injection delivered 10^7 T-cell-depleted bone marrow cells and 10^6 splenic CD5+ T cells. Tissues came from B6→BALB/c major-mismatch GVHD mice at day 7 or 14. Sequenced material: gut tissue. The clonotype was recovered from a female BALB/c mouse given C57BL/6 T cells with graft-versus-host disease after an allogeneic hematopoietic cell transplant. The V and J genes are TRBV26 and TRBJ1-1, with unresolved D. The CDR3 reads CASSLGQNTEVFF. The sequenced CDR3 bases are TGTGCCAGCAGTCTGGGACAGAACACAGAAGTCTTC.